The 5 T cell receptor beta chains below all came from one sample that was sequenced in a study of regulatory T cells in long-lasting Graves disease. Researchers made TCR beta libraries by using iRepertoire HTBI primers and running Arm-PCR on CDR3 regions. Via MiXCR, TCRdb re-called the multiplex PCR reads, giving one row per CDR3 protein. This sample has a few hundred thousand distinct CDR3 sequences, with about 22% found just once. Described time point: persistent/refractory GD, antithyroid drugs over 5 years with positive TRAb. Extracted PBMC RNA gave rise to the TCR library. The material sequenced was peripheral blood mononuclear cells (PBMCs), taken when the disease was refractory, from a patient treated with antithyroid drugs. The receptors stem from a female donor with Graves disease.

The chain links TRBV19 to TRBJ1-1; no firm D call. The ends were cut back, 2 bases at V and 1 base at J, with 8 bases in the middle. Germline CDR1 reads LNHDA; CDR2 reads SQIVND (reference sequence). CDR3 length: 14 residues. The CDR3 coding sequence is TGTGCCAGTAGTATAATGGGCCAGAACACTGAAGCTTTCTTT. Its protein product is CASSIMGQNTEAFF.

This clonotype was recorded at least ten times. The chain's CDR3 is CASTTSRNSPLHF. The CDR3 nucleotides are TGTGCCAGCACCACCTCCCGAAATTCACCCCTCCACTTT. This sequence joins TRBV12-3 or TRBV12-4 and TRBJ1-6; D is unclear. Trimming removed 7 bases at V and 7 bases at J, with 11 bases between. The CDR3 extends over 13 amino acids.

The chain uses TRBV6-5 and TRBJ2-2; 7 bases fit TRBD2. This CDR3 has 17 residues. Germline trimming cut 0 bases from V and 4 bases from J; bases unmatched to any gene: 8. The germline CDR1 and CDR2 sequences are MNHEY and SVGAGI. CDR3 in DNA: TGTGCCAGCAGTTACTCAACCCCAGGGAGGGGCACCGGGGAGCTGTTTTTT. This gives the protein CASSYSTPGRGTGELFF.

This chain connects TRBV24-1 to TRBJ2-1; 11 bases line up with TRBD2. The germline gives CDR1 KGHDR, CDR2 SFDVKD. CDR3 length equals 16 residues. J was trimmed by 2 bases and V by 4 bases; bases with no gene match: 3. The CDR3 here is CATSEETSGAYNEQFF. The DNA of the CDR3 is TGTGCCACCAGTGAGGAGACTAGCGGGGCCTACAATGAGCAGTTCTTC.

The chain uses TRBV27 and TRBJ2-1; 13 nucleotides match TRBD2. After removal of 6 bases from V and 9 bases from J, the junction contained 8 bases not matched to a gene. The V gene's germline CDR1 is MNHEY and CDR2 SMNVEV (reference sequence). The CDR3 contains 15 residues. In nucleotides, the CDR3 is TGTGCCAGCAGGGGACTAGCGGGAAGTGGCGCTGAGCAGTTCTTC. It yields the protein CASRGLAGSGAEQFF.